This paragraph covers one TCR beta chain sequence. Other DNA variants within this sample encode the same CDR3. The germline V gene has CDR1 SGHTA and CDR2 FQGNSA. The V and J ends lost 6 bases and 1 base respectively, with 12 bases between them. The CDR3 consists of 14 residues. These data belong to a study of blood T cell repertoires in COVID-19. Profiled with immunoSEQ multiplex PCR; TCRdb holds only in-frame clones, not every one. The table lists a few hundred thousand clones, approximately 90% of them singletons. The sequencing sample was made of peripheral blood. The chain couples TRBV7-2 to TRBJ2-5; TRBD1 might be the D (5 bases). The sequence came from a woman aged 25 to 39 who had recovered from COVID-19. Written as DNA, the CDR3 is TGTGCCAGCAGTCAAGGCCAGGGCCAAGAGACCCAGTACTTC. This sequence encodes CASSQGQGQETQYF. Based on the CDR3 plus reference TRBV7-2 and TRBJ2-5, the full variable domain is GAGVSQSPSNKVTEKGKDVELRCDPISGHTALYWYRQSLGQGLEFLIYFQGNSAPDKSGLPSDRFSAERTGGSVSTLTIQRTQQEDSAVYLCASSQGQGQETQYFGPGTRLLVL.